This T cell receptor (beta chain) emerged from a study of siplizumab effects on memory and regulatory T cells. Regarding this clone: What it recognizes is unknown.

The CDR3 is made up of 12 amino acids. Germline V lookup: CDR1 SGHVS, CDR2 FQNEAQ. The V end was cut by 5 bases, the J end by 6 bases, with 10 bases between. General study points: Naive T cells looked more diverse than memory cells, and they looked like major contributors to the alloresponse. Where siplizumab was present, mappable alloreactive CD4+ clones averaged around 70% Treg-derived, compared with more than 25% in controls. Roughly 80-96% of proliferating CD4+ or CD8+ clones lacked a naive or memory phenotype that could be assigned. Confirmation that proliferating Tregs from siplizumab cultures had suppressive function was not obtained.

The repertoire was sequenced with immunoSEQ multiplex PCR; TCRdb's copy has only in-frame clones and lacks some. The table includes about 100,000 clones, less than 95% detected once. The sample consisted of non-Treg CD4+ T cells sorted from blood. The TCR was taken from a human donor in good health. J is TRBJ1-2 and V is TRBV7-8; no clear D gene. The CDR3 reads CASSRREDGYTF. CDR3 nucleotides: TGTGCCAGCAGCCGAAGGGAGGATGGCTACACCTTC. The entire variable domain, with the rest obtained from reference TRBV7-8 and TRBJ1-2, is as follows: GAGVSQSPRYKVAKRGQDVALRCDPISGHVSLFWYQQALGQGPEFLTYFQNEAQLDKSGLPSDRFFAERPEGSVSTLKIQRTQQEDSAVYLCASSRREDGYTFGSGTRLTVV.